Listed below are T cell receptor beta chains from one sample, sequenced in a study of OX40 agonist ivuxolimab in advanced cancers. Sequencing used immunoSEQ multiplex PCR; TCRdb keeps in-frame clones, though not all of them. Counted here are 99,000 or so clones, around 96% occurring once; the ten biggest clones make up roughly 2.1%. Sample: CD4+ or CD8+ T cells sorted from blood, taken in a trial of the OX40 agonist ivuxolimab. The receptors come from an adult with an advanced solid tumor such as melanoma, head and neck, liver or kidney cancer. Each CDR3 is given with its conserved first and last residue. Fields, in order: clone size, D gene, J gene, V gene, CDR3 length, CDR3 protein, CDR3 DNA. A D gene is named only where the DNA matches it firmly. Part of the rows lack a size; the others show once, few, many or a class for expanded clones.

clone size: NA; D gene: NA; J gene: TRBJ2-5; V gene: TRBV19; CDR3 length: 15; CDR3 protein: CASSIDTGQQETQYF; CDR3 DNA: TGTGCCAGTAGTATAGATACAGGACAACAAGAGACCCAGTACTTC
clone size: NA; D gene: TRBD2; J gene: TRBJ2-7; V gene: TRBV28; CDR3 length: 15; CDR3 protein: CASNDLAGLTYEQYF; CDR3 DNA: TGTGCCAGCAATGATTTAGCGGGGCTTACCTACGAGCAGTACTTC
clone size: NA; D gene: NA; J gene: TRBJ1-5; V gene: TRBV7-8; CDR3 length: 16; CDR3 protein: CASSTGTAGTNQPQHF; CDR3 DNA: TGTGCCAGCAGCACAGGGACCGCGGGTACCAATCAGCCCCAGCATTTT
clone size: NA; D gene: NA; J gene: TRBJ2-5; V gene: TRBV18; CDR3 length: 15; CDR3 protein: CASSPNPGLQETQYF; CDR3 DNA: TGTGCCAGCTCACCAAATCCGGGCCTCCAAGAGACCCAGTACTTC
clone size: NA; D gene: NA; J gene: TRBJ1-2; V gene: TRBV29-1; CDR3 length: 13; CDR3 protein: CSVEGTDLYGYTF; CDR3 DNA: TGCAGCGTTGAAGGGACGGACCTTTATGGCTACACCTTC
clone size: NA; D gene: NA; J gene: TRBJ1-5; V gene: TRBV28; CDR3 length: 15; CDR3 protein: CASRTRWDLNQPQHF; CDR3 DNA: TGTGCCAGCAGAACGCGGTGGGATCTCAATCAGCCCCAGCATTTT
clone size: NA; D gene: NA; J gene: TRBJ2-3; V gene: TRBV12-5; CDR3 length: 13; CDR3 protein: CASGFSPTDTQYF; CDR3 DNA: TGTGCTAGTGGTTTTTCCCCCACAGATACGCAGTATTTT
clone size: NA; D gene: NA; J gene: TRBJ2-1; V gene: TRBV5-1; CDR3 length: 12; CDR3 protein: CASSLVYNEQFF; CDR3 DNA: TGCGCCAGCAGCTTGGTCTACAATGAGCAGTTCTTC
clone size: NA; D gene: NA; J gene: TRBJ1-4; V gene: TRBV7-2; CDR3 length: 13; CDR3 protein: CASSPTVNEKLFF; CDR3 DNA: TGTGCCAGCAGCCCAACTGTCAATGAAAAACTGTTTTTT
clone size: NA; D gene: TRBD1; J gene: TRBJ1-1; V gene: TRBV27; CDR3 length: 14; CDR3 protein: CASSPGQANTEAFF; CDR3 DNA: TGTGCCAGCAGTCCCGGACAGGCGAACACTGAAGCTTTCTTT
clone size: NA; D gene: NA; J gene: TRBJ2-1; V gene: TRBV2; CDR3 length: 13; CDR3 protein: CASSSRRVHEQFF; CDR3 DNA: TGTGCCAGCAGTTCCCGGAGAGTGCATGAGCAGTTCTTC
clone size: medium-sized; D gene: NA; J gene: TRBJ1-1; V gene: TRBV7-2; CDR3 length: 14; CDR3 protein: CASSLTDSDTEAFF; CDR3 DNA: TGTGCCAGCAGCTTAACAGATAGCGACACTGAAGCTTTCTTT
clone size: NA; D gene: TRBD2; J gene: TRBJ2-1; V gene: TRBV7-3; CDR3 length: 17; CDR3 protein: CASSLTGGLASYNEQFF; CDR3 DNA: TGTGCCAGCAGCTTAACGGGGGGACTAGCAAGCTACAATGAGCAGTTCTTC
clone size: NA; D gene: NA; J gene: TRBJ2-1; V gene: TRBV9; CDR3 length: 15; CDR3 protein: CASSEGGHIYNEQFF; CDR3 DNA: TGTGCCAGCAGCGAGGGGGGACACATCTACAATGAGCAGTTCTTC
clone size: NA; D gene: NA; J gene: TRBJ1-2; V gene: TRBV5-4; CDR3 length: 12; CDR3 protein: CASSAPDYGHTF; CDR3 DNA: TGTGCCAGCAGCGCCCCAGACTATGGCCACACCTTC
clone size: NA; D gene: NA; J gene: TRBJ2-7; V gene: TRBV5-8; CDR3 length: 15; CDR3 protein: CASSPGWVSGYEQYF; CDR3 DNA: TGTGCCAGCAGCCCCGGGTGGGTGAGCGGCTACGAGCAGTACTTC
clone size: NA; D gene: NA; J gene: TRBJ2-1; V gene: TRBV10-3; CDR3 length: 12; CDR3 protein: CAIRGDYNEQFF; CDR3 DNA: TGTGCCATCAGAGGGGATTACAATGAGCAGTTCTTC
clone size: NA; D gene: NA; J gene: TRBJ2-7; V gene: TRBV7-2; CDR3 length: 13; CDR3 protein: CASSPGGAYEQYF; CDR3 DNA: TGTGCCAGCAGCCCTGGGGGAGCCTACGAGCAGTACTTC
clone size: NA; D gene: NA; J gene: TRBJ2-1; V gene: TRBV6-1; CDR3 length: 13; CDR3 protein: CASSPTDYNEQFF; CDR3 DNA: TGTGCCAGCAGTCCGACAGATTACAATGAGCAGTTCTTC
clone size: NA; D gene: TRBD2; J gene: TRBJ2-7; V gene: TRBV7-2; CDR3 length: 17; CDR3 protein: CASSLGLAGGLGYEQYF; CDR3 DNA: TGTGCCAGCAGCCTAGGACTAGCGGGAGGGCTCGGATACGAGCAGTACTTC
clone size: NA; D gene: NA; J gene: TRBJ1-5; V gene: TRBV2; CDR3 length: 17; CDR3 protein: CASRTHATGGPNQPQHF; CDR3 DNA: TGTGCCAGCCGCACCCACGCCACGGGGGGCCCCAATCAGCCCCAGCATTTT
clone size: NA; D gene: NA; J gene: TRBJ2-2; V gene: TRBV2; CDR3 length: 13; CDR3 protein: CASIAANTGELFF; CDR3 DNA: TGTGCCAGCATAGCGGCGAACACCGGGGAGCTGTTTTTT
clone size: NA; D gene: NA; J gene: TRBJ2-5; V gene: TRBV7-9; CDR3 length: 14; CDR3 protein: CASSHDRGPETQYF; CDR3 DNA: TGTGCCAGCAGCCACGACAGAGGGCCAGAGACCCAGTACTTC
clone size: NA; D gene: TRBD2; J gene: TRBJ2-1; V gene: TRBV5-4; CDR3 length: 17; CDR3 protein: CASSLFGTSGGYNEQFF; CDR3 DNA: TGTGCCAGCAGCTTGTTCGGGACTAGCGGGGGCTACAATGAGCAGTTCTTC
clone size: NA; D gene: NA; J gene: TRBJ1-2; V gene: TRBV27; CDR3 length: 16; CDR3 protein: CASSLGLPGANYGYTF; CDR3 DNA: TGTGCCAGCAGTTTAGGTCTTCCAGGGGCTAACTATGGCTACACCTTC
clone size: NA; D gene: NA; J gene: TRBJ2-1; V gene: TRBV5-4; CDR3 length: 14; CDR3 protein: CASSLSGSRAEQFF; CDR3 DNA: TGTGCCAGCAGCTTATCAGGGAGTAGGGCTGAGCAGTTCTTC
clone size: few; D gene: NA; J gene: TRBJ1-1; V gene: TRBV30; CDR3 length: 14; CDR3 protein: CAWAWMSMNTEAFF; CDR3 DNA: TGTGCCTGGGCATGGATGAGCATGAACACTGAAGCTTTCTTT
clone size: NA; D gene: TRBD2; J gene: TRBJ2-3; V gene: TRBV5-5; CDR3 length: 17; CDR3 protein: CASSLLRTSGNSDTQYF; CDR3 DNA: TGTGCCAGCAGCTTGTTGAGGACTAGCGGGAACAGCGATACGCAGTATTTT
clone size: NA; D gene: TRBD1; J gene: TRBJ2-7; V gene: TRBV28; CDR3 length: 16; CDR3 protein: CASSLSRDRASYEQYF; CDR3 DNA: TGTGCCAGCAGTTTATCCCGGGACAGGGCGTCCTACGAGCAGTACTTC
clone size: NA; D gene: TRBD1; J gene: TRBJ2-5; V gene: TRBV14; CDR3 length: 15; CDR3 protein: CASRPRDSQGETQYF; CDR3 DNA: TGTGCCAGCAGACCTCGGGACAGCCAGGGCGAGACCCAGTACTTC
clone size: once; D gene: NA; J gene: TRBJ1-2; V gene: TRBV4-1; CDR3 length: 17; CDR3 protein: CASSPREVEQPHYGYTF; CDR3 DNA: TGCGCCAGCAGCCCCCGCGAGGTGGAACAGCCCCACTATGGCTACACCTTC
clone size: NA; D gene: NA; J gene: TRBJ2-2; V gene: TRBV10-3; CDR3 length: 16; CDR3 protein: CAISESRGANTGELFF; CDR3 DNA: TGTGCCATCAGTGAGTCTCGGGGGGCCAACACCGGGGAGCTGTTTTTT
clone size: NA; D gene: TRBD1; J gene: TRBJ2-7; V gene: TRBV19; CDR3 length: 15; CDR3 protein: CASSFGTGGSYEQYF; CDR3 DNA: TGTGCCAGTAGTTTCGGGACAGGGGGGTCCTACGAGCAGTACTTC
clone size: NA; D gene: TRBD1; J gene: TRBJ1-1; V gene: TRBV5-1; CDR3 length: 12; CDR3 protein: CASSFRQGEAFF; CDR3 DNA: TGCGCCAGCAGCTTCCGACAGGGCGAAGCTTTCTTT
clone size: NA; D gene: NA; J gene: TRBJ1-2; V gene: TRBV4-1; CDR3 length: 15; CDR3 protein: CASSRSGSGNYGYTF; CDR3 DNA: TGCGCCAGCAGCCGGTCCGGGTCCGGGAACTATGGCTACACCTTC
clone size: NA; D gene: NA; J gene: TRBJ1-5; V gene: TRBV2; CDR3 length: 16; CDR3 protein: CASSDAGMNSNQPQHF; CDR3 DNA: TGTGCCAGCAGTGACGCGGGGATGAATAGCAATCAGCCCCAGCATTTT
clone size: NA; D gene: NA; J gene: TRBJ2-5; V gene: TRBV6-5; CDR3 length: 15; CDR3 protein: CASSYYGGGGETQYF; CDR3 DNA: TGTGCCAGCAGTTACTATGGAGGAGGGGGAGAGACCCAGTACTTC
clone size: NA; D gene: NA; J gene: TRBJ2-1; V gene: TRBV7-3; CDR3 length: 12; CDR3 protein: CASSLPYNEQFF; CDR3 DNA: TGTGCCAGCAGCTTACCCTACAATGAGCAGTTCTTC
clone size: NA; D gene: TRBD1; J gene: TRBJ1-1; V gene: TRBV27; CDR3 length: 14; CDR3 protein: CASSGDRGLTEAFF; CDR3 DNA: TGTGCCAGCAGTGGAGACAGGGGGCTGACTGAAGCTTTCTTT
clone size: NA; D gene: NA; J gene: TRBJ2-2; V gene: TRBV27; CDR3 length: 17; CDR3 protein: CASSLNLQTSNTGELFF; CDR3 DNA: TGTGCCAGCAGTTTAAATCTCCAGACGAGTAACACCGGGGAGCTGTTTTTT
clone size: NA; D gene: NA; J gene: TRBJ2-3; V gene: TRBV27; CDR3 length: 15; CDR3 protein: CASSLTGPRTDTQYF; CDR3 DNA: TGTGCCAGCAGTCTAACAGGGCCTCGCACAGATACGCAGTATTTT